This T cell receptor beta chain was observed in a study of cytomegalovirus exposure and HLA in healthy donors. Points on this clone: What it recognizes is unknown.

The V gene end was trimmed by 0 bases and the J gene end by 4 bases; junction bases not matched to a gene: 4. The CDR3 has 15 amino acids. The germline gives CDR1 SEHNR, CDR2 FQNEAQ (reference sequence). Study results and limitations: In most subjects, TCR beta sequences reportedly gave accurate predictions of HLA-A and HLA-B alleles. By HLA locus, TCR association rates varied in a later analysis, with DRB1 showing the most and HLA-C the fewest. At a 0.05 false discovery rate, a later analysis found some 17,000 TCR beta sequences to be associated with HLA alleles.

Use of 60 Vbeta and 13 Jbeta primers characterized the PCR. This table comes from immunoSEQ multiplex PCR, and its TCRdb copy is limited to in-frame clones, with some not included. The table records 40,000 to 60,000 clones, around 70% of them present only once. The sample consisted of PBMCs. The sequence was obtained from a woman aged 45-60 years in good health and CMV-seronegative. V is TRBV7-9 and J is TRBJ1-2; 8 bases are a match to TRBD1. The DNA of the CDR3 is TGTGCCAGCAGCTTAGCCAGGGGGCAAGGCTATGGCTACACCTTC. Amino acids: CASSLARGQGYGYTF.